These T cell receptor beta chains were read from a single sample in a study of cytomegalovirus exposure and HLA in healthy donors. The assay was immunoSEQ multiplex PCR, and TCRdb's table has in-frame clones only and misses some. The data hold some 70,000 clones, with roughly 80% observed a single time. The specimen sequenced was PBMCs. All receptors derive from a male donor in good health and CMV-seropositive. Each CDR3 is given with its conserved first and last residue. The D gene is left open where the match is weak. Not all rows give a size; the values are once, few, many and, for expanded clones, a class.

j_call clone_size d_call v_call cdr3_aa cdr3_nt
TRBJ1-4 . . TRBV28 CASRPSGISEKLFF TGTGCCAGCAGGCCTTCAGGGATTAGTGAAAAACTGTTTTTT
TRBJ2-3 . . TRBV4-3 CASSQDRSSTDTQYF TGCGCCAGCAGCCAAGATCGTTCTAGCACAGATACGCAGTATTTT
TRBJ1-4 . TRBD1 TRBV27 CASSRGQLANEKLFF TGTGCCAGCAGTAGGGGACAGCTAGCTAATGAAAAACTGTTTTTT
TRBJ1-1 . TRBD1 TRBV30 CAWSGDRTNTEAFF TGTGCCTGGAGTGGGGACAGAACGAACACTGAAGCTTTCTTT
TRBJ1-2 once TRBD1 TRBV30 CAWIHRQGIYGYTF TGTGCCTGGATACACCGACAGGGGATCTATGGCTACACCTTC
TRBJ1-5 few . TRBV5-6 CASSLIGDQPQHF TGTGCCAGCAGCTTGATAGGGGATCAGCCCCAGCATTTT
TRBJ1-4 few . TRBV4-1 CASSQPTGHGLRSGEKLFF TGCGCCAGCAGCCAACCTACAGGGCATGGATTACGGTCGGGTGAAAAACTGTTTTTT
TRBJ2-2 . TRBD2 TRBV4-3 CASSPYLERGVNTGELFF TGCGCCAGCAGCCCTTACCTGGAGCGGGGGGTTAACACCGGGGAGCTGTTTTTT
TRBJ2-7 . TRBD1 TRBV15 CATSRGRHRGPREQYF TGTGCCACCAGCAGGGGAAGGCACAGGGGTCCCCGCGAGCAGTACTTC
TRBJ2-4 . TRBD2 TRBV5-4 CASSLGRGGQNIQYF TGTGCCAGCAGCTTAGGGCGGGGGGGGCAAAACATTCAGTACTTC
TRBJ1-2 . TRBD1 TRBV7-6 CASSLAEEGAYYGYTF TGTGCCAGCAGCTTAGCGGAGGAGGGGGCCTACTATGGCTACACCTTC
TRBJ2-5 once . TRBV11-3 CASSRGEQETQYF TGTGCCAGCAGCCGCGGGGAGCAAGAGACCCAGTACTTC
TRBJ1-2 . . TRBV28 CASSATGRSGYTF TGTGCCAGCAGTGCCACAGGGCGTTCTGGCTACACCTTC
TRBJ2-2 . TRBD1 TRBV10-1 CASSAARDRGTGELFF TGCGCCAGCAGTGCTGCTAGGGACAGGGGGACCGGGGAGCTGTTTTTT
TRBJ2-3 . TRBD2 TRBV5-1 CASSLEAGGSTDTQYF TGCGCCAGCAGCTTGGAAGCGGGGGGATCCACAGATACGCAGTATTTT
TRBJ1-3 . TRBD1 TRBV13 CASSLGGGWGNTIYF TGTGCCAGCAGCTTAGGAGGGGGCTGGGGAAACACCATATATTTT
TRBJ1-4 . . TRBV5-1 CASSLRQSATNEKLFF TGCGCCAGCAGCTTACGACAGTCTGCAACTAATGAAAAACTGTTTTTT
TRBJ2-7 once TRBD2 TRBV4-1 CASSRRFSSGTSGTYEQYF TGCGCCAGCAGCCGTAGGTTCTCCTCCGGGACTAGCGGAACCTACGAGCAGTACTTC
TRBJ2-7 . . TRBV5-1 CASSLPGVAYEQYF TGCGCCAGCAGCTTGCCGGGAGTCGCCTACGAGCAGTACTTC